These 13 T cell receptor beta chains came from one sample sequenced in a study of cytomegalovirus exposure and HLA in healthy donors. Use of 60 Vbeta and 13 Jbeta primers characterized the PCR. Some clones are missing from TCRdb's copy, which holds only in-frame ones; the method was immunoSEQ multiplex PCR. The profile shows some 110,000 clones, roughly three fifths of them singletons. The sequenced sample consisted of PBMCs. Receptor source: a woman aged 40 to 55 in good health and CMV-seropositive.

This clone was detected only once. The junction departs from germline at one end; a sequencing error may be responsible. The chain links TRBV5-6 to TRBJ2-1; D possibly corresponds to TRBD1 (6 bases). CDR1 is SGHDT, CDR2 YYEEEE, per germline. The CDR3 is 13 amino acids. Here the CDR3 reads CASSLAQGDEQLF. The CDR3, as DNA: TGTGCCAGCAGCTTGGCACAGGGCGATGAGCAGCTCTTC.

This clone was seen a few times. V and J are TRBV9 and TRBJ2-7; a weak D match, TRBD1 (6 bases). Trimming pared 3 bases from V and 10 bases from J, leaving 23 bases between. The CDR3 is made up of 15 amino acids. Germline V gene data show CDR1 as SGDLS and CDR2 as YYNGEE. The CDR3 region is CASSDPAKGELFQYF. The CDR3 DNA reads TGTGCCAGCAGCGACCCCGCGAAGGGGGAATTGTTTCAGTACTTC.

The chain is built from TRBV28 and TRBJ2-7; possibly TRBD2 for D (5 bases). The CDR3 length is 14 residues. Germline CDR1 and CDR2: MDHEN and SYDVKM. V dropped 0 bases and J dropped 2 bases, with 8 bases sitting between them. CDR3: CASSLWQTTYEQYF. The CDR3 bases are TGTGCCAGCAGTTTATGGCAGACTACCTACGAGCAGTACTTC.

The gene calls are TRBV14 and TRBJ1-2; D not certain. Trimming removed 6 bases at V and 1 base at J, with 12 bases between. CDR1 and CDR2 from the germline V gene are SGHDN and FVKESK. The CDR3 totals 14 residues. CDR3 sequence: CASSTGIGNYGYTF. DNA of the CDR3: TGTGCCAGCAGTACGGGAATCGGTAACTATGGCTACACCTTC.

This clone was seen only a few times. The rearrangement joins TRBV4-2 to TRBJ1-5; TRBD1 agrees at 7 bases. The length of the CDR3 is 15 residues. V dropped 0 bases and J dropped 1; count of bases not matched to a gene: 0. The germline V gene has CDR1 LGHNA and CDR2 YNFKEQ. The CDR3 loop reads CASSQDRGSNQPQHF. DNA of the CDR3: TGTGCCAGCAGCCAAGACAGGGGGAGCAATCAGCCCCAGCATTTT.

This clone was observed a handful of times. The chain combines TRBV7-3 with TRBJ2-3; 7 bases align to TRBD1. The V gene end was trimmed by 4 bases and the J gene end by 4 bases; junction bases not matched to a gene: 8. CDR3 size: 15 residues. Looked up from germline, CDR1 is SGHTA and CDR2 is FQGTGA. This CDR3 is CASSSDPGQPDTQYF. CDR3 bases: TGTGCCAGCAGCTCAGACCCGGGACAGCCAGATACGCAGTATTTT. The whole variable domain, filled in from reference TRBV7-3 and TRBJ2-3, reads GAGVSQTPSNKVTEKGKYVELRCDPISGHTALYWYRQSLGQGPEFLIYFQGTGAADDSGLPNDRFFAVRPEGSVSTLKIQRTERGDSAVYLCASSSDPGQPDTQYFGPGTRLTVL.

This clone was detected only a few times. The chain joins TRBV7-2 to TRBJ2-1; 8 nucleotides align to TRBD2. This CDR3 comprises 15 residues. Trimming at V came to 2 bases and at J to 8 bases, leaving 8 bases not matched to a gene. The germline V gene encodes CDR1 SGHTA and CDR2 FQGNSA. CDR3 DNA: TGTGCCAGCAGCTTAAAGGCTAGCGGGTTGGATGAGCAGTTCTTC. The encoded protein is CASSLKASGLDEQFF.

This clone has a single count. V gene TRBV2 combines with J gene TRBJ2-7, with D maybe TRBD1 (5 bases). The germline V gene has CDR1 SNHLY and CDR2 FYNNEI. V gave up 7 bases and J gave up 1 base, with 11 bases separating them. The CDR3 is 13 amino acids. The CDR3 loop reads CASTAGISYEQYF. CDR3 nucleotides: TGTGCCAGCACCGCAGGGATTTCCTACGAGCAGTACTTC.

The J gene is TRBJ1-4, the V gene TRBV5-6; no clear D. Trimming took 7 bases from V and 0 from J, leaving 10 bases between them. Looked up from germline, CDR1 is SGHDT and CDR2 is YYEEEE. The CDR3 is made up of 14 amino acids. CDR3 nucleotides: TGTGCCAGCGCTCGTGGGCCAACTAATGAAAAACTGTTTTTT. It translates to CASARGPTNEKLFF.

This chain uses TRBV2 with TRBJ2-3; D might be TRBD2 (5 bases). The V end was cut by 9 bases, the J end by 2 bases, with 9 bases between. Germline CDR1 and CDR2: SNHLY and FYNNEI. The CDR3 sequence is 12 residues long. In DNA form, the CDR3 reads TGTGCCAGTCGGGGTCTCACAGATACGCAGTATTTT. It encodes CASRGLTDTQYF.

The CDR3 DNA is TGTGCCAGCAGCGTAGGGTCGGGGGATACGCAGTATTTT. Protein sequence: CASSVGSGDTQYF. The genes are TRBV9 and TRBJ2-3; D possibly corresponds to TRBD2 (5 bases). This CDR3 has 13 amino acids. CDR1 is SGDLS, CDR2 YYNGEE, per germline. Trimming cost V 0 bases and J 6 bases, with 8 bases left between them.

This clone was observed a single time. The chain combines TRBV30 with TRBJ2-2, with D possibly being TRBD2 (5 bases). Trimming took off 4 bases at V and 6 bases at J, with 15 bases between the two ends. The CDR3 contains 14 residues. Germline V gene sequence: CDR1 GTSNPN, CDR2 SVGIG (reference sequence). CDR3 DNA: TGTGCCTGGAATCCTGGGGTGAGGGCCGGGGAGCTGTTTTTT. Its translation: CAWNPGVRAGELFF.

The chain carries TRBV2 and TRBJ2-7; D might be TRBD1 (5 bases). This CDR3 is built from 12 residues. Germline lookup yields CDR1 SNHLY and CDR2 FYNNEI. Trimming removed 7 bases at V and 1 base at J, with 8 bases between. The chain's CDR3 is CASTDNSYEQYF. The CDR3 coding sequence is TGTGCCAGCACGGACAATTCCTACGAGCAGTACTTC.